This TCR beta chain is from a study of beta chain features in type 1 diabetes. Reverse transcription of all isolated RNA meant that expressed TCRB transcripts were sequenced. This table comes from immunoSEQ multiplex PCR, and its TCRdb copy is limited to in-frame clones, with some not included. The table lists just over 600,000 clones, around a sixth of them singletons. This clone was picked up a small number of times. Antigen: not known. The ends were cut back, 5 bases at V and 4 bases at J, with 6 bases in the middle. The CDR3 consists of 13 residues. Per the germline V gene, CDR1 is SGHTA and CDR2 is FQGTGA. Points from the study as a whole: No resolution was reached here on whether HLA type influences TCRB rearrangement.

Input material: naive CD4+ T cells from blood. The J gene is TRBJ2-6, the V gene TRBV7-3; D ambiguous. The receptor's source is a man younger than 35 in good health. The CDR3 is CASSPSGANVLTF. DNA for the CDR3: TGTGCCAGCAGCCCGTCCGGGGCCAACGTCCTGACTTTC.